The rows below give T cell receptor beta chains drawn from one sample of a study of low-dose radiotherapy and immunotherapy resistance in tumors. MiXCR was run by TCRdb on the reads, yielding one entry per CDR3 protein. The sample lists under 95,000 distinct CDR3 sequences; about 17% were seen once. Here the sequenced sample was PBMCs, taken after low-dose radiotherapy plus immunotherapy. The origin of the receptors is a male donor with prostate cancer. The CDR3 runs from the conserved cysteine through the conserved F or W.

len	v_gene	CDR3aa
15	TRBV14	CASSQPSGQPYGYTF
15	TRBV29-1	CSVVLAGGVFGEQFF
15	TRBV7-2	CASSLGGLSTGELFF
14	TRBV9	CASSGLAGGNIQYF
18	TRBV6-2/TRBV6-3	CASSYSRAGPESNQPQHF
17	TRBV14	CASSPGQLISGANVLTF
14	TRBV12-3/TRBV12-4	CASSFDRGIYEQYF
15	TRBV29-1	CSVGRSSGTYNEQFF
15	TRBV2	CASSGGLAGVGTQYF
13	TRBV28	CASSLEDTTEAFF
12	TRBV29-1	CEYRDSNTEAFF
13	TRBV2	CASRGQENTEAFF